This T cell receptor (beta chain) was sequenced for a study of blood T cells in healthy people across ages (dated by TCRdb to between 2015 and 2016). With respect to the entire study: In model experiments, template switching captured about one uniquely barcoded TCR beta cDNA molecule for every two T cells. To track age-related changes in TCR beta repertoire diversity, the study relied on deep sequencing normalized with unique cDNA molecular identifiers. Donors were grouped into four age groups: young (average roughly 15 years), middle-aged (less than 40), aged (around 60) and long-lived (roughly 80). To avoid experimental bias, donors of different ages were spread randomly across the sequencing lanes. For two donors (one aged 18 to 30 and one aged 80 or older), the study analyzed two additional independent replicas of 1 million unique cDNA reads from the same blood draw. Here is what the overall study found, with its caveats: Conclusive comparison of naive and antigen-experienced compartments was prevented by the profiling of bulk unsorted PBMCs. There was a strong correlation between observed TCR beta diversity and the percentage of naive T cells measured by flow cytometry. Compared with the aged group, the long-lived group had more naive CD4+ T cells, fewer expanded clones and increased TCR diversity, a pattern suggesting age selection. As age increased, observed TCR beta diversity per million T cells dropped in a roughly linear way, and a significant reduction was already evident by age 40. Estimates of total diversity from one million sequenced T cells were regarded as lower bounds and underestimates. The CMV infection status of donors was not known, potentially confounding age-related changes in expanded clonotypes.

Preparation of the library involved 5' RACE. The data were produced on an Illumina HiSeq 2500. The second PCR ran for roughly 7 to 12 cycles and used a J-beta primer mix along with a sample-barcoded 5' primer. A unique molecular identifier was introduced onto each TCR beta cDNA molecule by a template-switch 5' adaptor carrying 12 random nucleotides. Each sample yielded at least 3 million CDR3-containing paired-end reads. All of the RNA was converted into first-strand cDNA using the Mint cDNA synthesis kit, with a TRBC-specific oligonucleotide serving as the primer. After uracil-DNA glycosylase treatment, a first 18-cycle PCR used universal primers M1SS and BC2_uni_R on all cDNA. Concerning the study's data processing: For normalization, 1 million high-quality reads, each with a distinct molecular identifier, were randomly selected from each sample. Reads with shared molecular identifiers were discarded instead of being binned into consensus sequences. MiTCR, set to a Q25 quality threshold and the strictest error-elimination algorithm, was used for CDR3 identification, clonotype clustering and error correction. A nonparametric unseen species model with Euler transformation was used to estimate a lower bound on total TCR beta diversity. TCRdb redid the processing of the public reads, applying fastp at Q25 and MiXCR, and retained in-frame beta chains. Rows with one shared CDR3 protein collapse into an entry with the most common genes and DNA. The V and J calls and clone size come from TCRdb's table, not from the authors' own analysis. The sample includes about 970,000 distinct CDR3 sequences, with roughly half observed a single time. The ten largest account for 20% to 25% of the sample.

Trimming at the junction amounts to 5 bases on V and 3 bases on J, and the germline ends lie 23 bases apart. Its CDR3 holds 17 amino acids, cysteine through phenylalanine. The entry retains the CDR3 DNA only, 51 bases that are in frame from base 1. The donors were 40 or so Caucasian individuals from Russia, aged about 6 to 95 years, who were systemically healthy. Approximately 9.3 milliliters of peripheral blood were collected from each donor into EDTA-treated Vacutainer tubes. PBMCs were isolated by Ficoll-Paque density-gradient centrifugation, with at least 7 million obtained per sample. Total RNA was extracted from PBMCs with Trizol reagent, with at least 5.5 micrograms obtained per sample. For every donor, an aliquot of PBMCs went through flow cytometry to measure the percentages of naive CD45RAhigh/CD27high T cells. A few counts support this clonotype. This receptor's antigen is unknown. There are no base qualities to consult, and no much larger clone falls within one base.

The chain is encoded by TRBV12-3 or TRBV12-4 joined to TRBJ2-7, with an unclear D gene assignment. The sequence derives from an older woman in good health. Input material: blood. The bases are TGTGCCAGCAGTACCTATCCCGGGTCCGAAGTTGACTACGAGCAGTACTTC. This sequence encodes CASSTYPGSEVDYEQYF.